This entry lists 24 T cell receptor beta chains sequenced from one sample in a study of patients and donors after allogeneic stem cell transplantation. Each CDR3 protein is one row after TCRdb ran MiXCR on the RT-PCR reads. The table records approximately 60,000 distinct CDR3 sequences, 10% to 15% of them present only once. The sequenced sample was blood, either unsorted or a sorted T cell fraction (not recorded which). All receptors derive from a human donor who was either an allogeneic HSCT recipient or a stem cell or donor lymphocyte infusion donor (not recorded which). It is not recorded whose cells these are; they may come from a transplant donor.

This clonotype was seen a handful of times. V gene TRBV7-9 combines with J gene TRBJ2-5; perhaps TRBD2 as D (6 bases). CDR1 and CDR2 from the germline V gene are SEHNR and FQNEAQ (reference sequence). The CDR3 extends over 16 amino acids. The ends were cut back, 5 bases at V and 0 bases at J, with 16 bases in the middle. CDR3 amino acids: CASSLLARTDQETQYF. The CDR3, as DNA: TGTGCCAGCAGCCTACTAGCACGGACGGACCAAGAGACCCAGTACTTC.

The chain has TRBV3-1 and TRBJ2-6; D is ambiguous. Germline CDR1 LGHDT, CDR2 YNNKEL (reference sequence). The V end was cut by 0 bases, the J end by 0 bases, with 9 bases between. This CDR3 comprises 17 residues. The CDR3 bases are TGTGCCAGCAGCCAAGAGCGCCGTCCCTCTGGGGCCAACGTCCTGACTTTC. Protein sequence: CASSQERRPSGANVLTF.

There are a few counts of this clonotype. This chain links TRBV29-1 with TRBJ1-1; D unclear. The CDR3 has 13 amino acids. Between the trimmed V and J ends, which lost 4 bases and 5 bases, there was a span of 14 bases. CDR1 SQVTM and CDR2 ANQGSEA come from the germline V gene. The CDR3 region has the DNA TGCAGCGTTGTACGGGGTAGTTATACTGAAGCTTTCTTT. This sequence encodes CSVVRGSYTEAFF.

The table lists this clonotype with a few counts. The genes are TRBV20-1 and TRBJ2-1; the D gene is possibly TRBD1 (7 bases). The ends were cut back, 4 bases at V and 7 bases at J, with 20 bases in the middle. CDR1 and CDR2 from the germline V gene are DFQATT and SNEGSKA (reference sequence). The CDR3 spans 15 residues. This chain's CDR3 is CSATRGGAGGNEQFF. The CDR3 DNA follows: TGCAGTGCTACCCGAGGCGGGGCAGGGGGGAATGAGCAGTTCTTC.

This clonotype has a count of ten or more. The chain joins TRBV12-3 or TRBV12-4 to TRBJ1-4, with TRBD1 identical over 11 bases. The CDR3 has 14 amino acids. V trimming: 7 bases; J trimming: 7 bases; junction bases outside the gene matches: 5. The DNA of the CDR3 is TGTGCCAGCACCTCGGACAGGGGGCCTGAAAAACTGTTTTTT. This translates into CASTSDRGPEKLFF.

There are many counts of this clonotype. This chain joins TRBV9 and TRBJ1-1; D not certain. The ends were cut back, 1 base at V and 0 bases at J, with 4 bases in the middle. CDR3 length: 13 residues. From germline, CDR1 is SGDLS and CDR2 YYNGEE. CDR3 nucleotides: TGTGCCAGCAGCGTATCATTGAACACTGAAGCTTTCTTT. Its protein product is CASSVSLNTEAFF.

This clonotype was counted a few times. The V gene is TRBV6-6, the J gene TRBJ2-7; 7 bases match TRBD2. Germline V CDR1 and CDR2: MNHNY, SVGAGI (reference sequence). The trim removed 8 bases at V and 2 bases at J, leaving 3 bases unmatched. The CDR3 has 12 amino acids. CDR3 loop: CASRSGTYEQYF. The CDR3 nucleotides read TGTGCCAGCCGAAGCGGGACCTACGAGCAGTACTTC.

Of note for this clonotype: This may stem from a read error, because a much larger clone lies one nucleotide away. J is TRBJ1-1 and V is TRBV6-6; D call uncertain. CDR3 length equals 10 residues. Germline-derived CDR1 and CDR2 are MNHNY and SVGAGI (reference sequence). CDR3 nucleotides: TGTGCCAGCAGTGACCGTGAAGCTTACTTT. Residues: CASSDREAYF.

This clonotype was detected many times. This rearrangement joins TRBV20-1 to TRBJ1-5; 8 positions agree with TRBD1. Germline V CDR1 and CDR2: DFQATT, SNEGSKA (reference sequence). The junction had 13 bases not matched to a gene; V was cut back by 6 bases and J by 6 bases. The CDR3 runs 15 residues. The CDR3 bases are TGCAGTGCCGAGAGTACGGGACAGGTCGGTCAGCCCCAGCATTTT. Its protein is CSAESTGQVGQPQHF.

A few counts support this clonotype. The V call is TRBV7-9, the J call TRBJ2-1, with D possibly being TRBD2 (7 bases). CDR1 and CDR2 (germline): SEHNR, FQNEAQ (reference sequence). This CDR3 is built from 13 residues. The CDR3 DNA sequence: TGTGCACGAGGGGGGGCAGGTTACAATGAGCAGTTCTTC. It yields the protein CARGGAGYNEQFF.

This chain uses TRBV24-1 with TRBJ2-1; TRBD2 is a possible D gene (6 bases). V lost 3 bases and J lost 2, with 19 bases in between. The CDR3 extends over 18 amino acids. The germline V gene encodes CDR1 KGHDR and CDR2 SFDVKD. This chain's CDR3 is CATSDGGLASSPYNEQFF. The CDR3, as DNA: TGTGCCACCAGTGATGGAGGGCTAGCCTCTTCGCCCTACAATGAGCAGTTCTTC.

This clonotype showed up just a few times. The chain is built from TRBV6-5 and TRBJ2-5; no clear D. Germline V gene data show CDR1 as MNHEY and CDR2 as SVGAGI. Trimming took 6 bases from V and 5 from J, leaving 13 bases between them. The CDR3 has 13 amino acids. For the CDR3, the DNA is TGTGCCAGCAGCCCTTGGTTATCGGAGACCCAGTACTTC. Residues: CASSPWLSETQYF.

Ten or more counts support this clonotype. The rearrangement uses TRBV5-1 and TRBJ2-1; 12 bases fit TRBD2. The V gene's germline CDR1 is SGHRS and CDR2 YFSETQ. This CDR3 has 15 residues. The V segment lost 6 bases and the J segment 9 bases; nucleotides outside the gene matches: 10. The DNA for the CDR3 is TGCGCCAGCAACTCCGGGACTAGCGGGCCGAGTGAGCAGTTCTTC. Its translation: CASNSGTSGPSEQFF.

This clonotype was detected only a few times. The V call is TRBV7-9, the J call TRBJ1-2; the D is unclear. V was cut by 3 bases and J by 0 bases, with 14 bases left in between. Germline-derived CDR1 and CDR2 are SEHNR and FQNEAQ (reference sequence). This CDR3 is built from 16 residues. The CDR3, as DNA: TGTGCCAGCAGCTTTTCCCTCCTAGAACCTAACTATGGCTACACCTTC. Protein sequence: CASSFSLLEPNYGYTF.

This clonotype was detected many times. V and J are TRBV6-5 and TRBJ1-1; 10 nucleotides line up with TRBD1. V shed 0 bases, J shed 6 bases, and the junction held 4 bases outside the gene matches. There are 15 residues in the CDR3. In germline, CDR1 is MNHEY, CDR2 SVGAGI. For the CDR3, the DNA is TGTGCCAGCAGTTACTCGGACAGGGGGGTTTCTGAAGCTTTCTTT. This sequence encodes CASSYSDRGVSEAFF.

This chain links TRBV6-5 with TRBJ2-7; D is unresolved. This CDR3 is 15 amino acids long. V lost 2 bases and J 0 bases, leaving 11 bases between the germline ends. Per germline, CDR1 MNHEY and CDR2 SVGAGI. The DNA for the CDR3 is TGTGCCAGCAGTTACGTTTCAGCCAGCTCCTACGAGCAGTACTTC. This gives the protein CASSYVSASSYEQYF.

The chain links TRBV10-3 to TRBJ2-3; possible D gene TRBD2, 5 bases. This CDR3 is 13 amino acids long. Germline CDR1 ENHRY, CDR2 SYGVKD. Deletions cut 2 bases from V and 4 bases from J, with 7 bases between. This CDR3 reads CAISEGSPDTQYF. CDR3 nucleotide sequence: TGTGCCATCAGTGAGGGGAGCCCAGATACGCAGTATTTT.

The chain has TRBV5-1 and TRBJ2-7, with 10 positions matching TRBD2. V lost 3 bases to trimming and J lost 6 bases; unmatched junction nucleotides: 12. CDR1 is SGHRS and CDR2 is YFSETQ in the germline V gene. The CDR3 runs 16 residues. CDR3 residues: CASSSDSGRAFGEQYF. The CDR3 region has the DNA TGCGCCAGCAGCTCTGACAGCGGGAGGGCCTTTGGCGAGCAGTACTTC.

The chain is built from TRBV10-1 and TRBJ2-1; a weak D match, TRBD2 (5 bases). Trimming shortened V by 2 bases and J by 4 bases, and 15 bases separated the two germline ends. The germline V gene encodes CDR1 WNHNN and CDR2 SYGVQD (reference sequence). The CDR3 is 16 residues long. The CDR3, as DNA: TGCGCCAGCAGTGAGGATAAAGCGGAACAGTACAATGAGCAGTTCTTC. Its translation: CASSEDKAEQYNEQFF.

In this sample, this clonotype turned up a few times. The chain couples TRBV30 to TRBJ2-7; possible D gene TRBD1, 6 bases. V shed 4 bases and J shed 3 bases, with 13 bases lying between them. There are 13 residues in the CDR3. Germline V gene sequence: CDR1 GTSNPN, CDR2 SVGIG (reference sequence). The CDR3 loop reads CAWTADRFYEQYF. The CDR3 DNA sequence: TGTGCCTGGACCGCTGACAGGTTCTACGAGCAGTACTTC.

This chain links TRBV20-1 with TRBJ1-1; 9 bases agree with TRBD1. The CDR3 contains 13 residues. Germline CDR1 and CDR2: DFQATT and SNEGSKA (reference sequence). J gave up 1 base and V 6 bases, and 3 bases lay outside the gene matches. CDR3 loop: CSATDRGNTEAFF. DNA for the CDR3: TGCAGTGCAACGGACAGGGGGAACACTGAAGCTTTCTTT.

The J gene is TRBJ2-1, the V gene TRBV15; no clear D gene. Germline lookup yields CDR1 LNHNV and CDR2 YYDKDF (reference sequence). V was trimmed by 0 bases and J by 3 bases, leaving 12 bases between them. This CDR3 spans 16 amino acids. CDR3 loop: CATSRDGTDSYNEQFF. For the CDR3, the DNA is TGTGCCACCAGCAGAGATGGTACGGATAGCTACAATGAGCAGTTCTTC.

The chain is built from TRBV12-3 or TRBV12-4 and TRBJ2-1; possible D gene TRBD2, 6 bases. The V end lost 3 bases, the J end lost 13 bases, and 10 bases lay between the germline ends. This CDR3 has 11 residues. The CDR3 sequence: CASSLAGYQFF. CDR3 DNA sequence: TGTGCCAGCAGTTTGGCGGGGTATCAGTTCTTC.

In regard to this clonotype: The junction differs from germline at one of its ends, possibly a read error. The chain recombines TRBV7-9 with TRBJ2-5; unclear D gene. The CDR3 runs to 14 residues. Germline loops: CDR1 SEHNR, CDR2 FQNEAQ (reference sequence). The CDR3 DNA reads as TGTGCCAGCAGGCACTCAGATATACAAGAGGCCCAGTACTTC. Translated, it gives CASRHSDIQEAQYF.